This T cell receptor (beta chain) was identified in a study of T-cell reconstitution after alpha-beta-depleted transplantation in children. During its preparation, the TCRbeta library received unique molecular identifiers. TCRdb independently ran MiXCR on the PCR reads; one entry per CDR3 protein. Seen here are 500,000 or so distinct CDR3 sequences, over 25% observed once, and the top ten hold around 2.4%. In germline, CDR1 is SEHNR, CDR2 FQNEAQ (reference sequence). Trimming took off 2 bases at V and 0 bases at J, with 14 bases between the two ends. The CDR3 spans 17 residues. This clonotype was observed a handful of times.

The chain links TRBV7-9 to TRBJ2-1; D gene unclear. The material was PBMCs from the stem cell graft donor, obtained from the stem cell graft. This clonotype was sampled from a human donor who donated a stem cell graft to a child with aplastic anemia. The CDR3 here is CASSLIGLQSSYNEQFF. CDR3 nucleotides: TGTGCCAGCAGCTTAATCGGGCTTCAGAGCTCCTACAATGAGCAGTTCTTC.